This passage covers 13 T cell receptor beta chains from one sample sequenced in a study of cytomegalovirus exposure and HLA in healthy donors. The PCR was carried out with 60 Vbeta primers and 13 Jbeta primers. Profiling relied on immunoSEQ multiplex PCR, and the TCRdb table lists in-frame clones only, not all of them. Here the sample table reports 140,000 to 150,000 clones. Specimen: PBMCs. These receptors were obtained from a male donor in good health and CMV-seronegative.

As regards this clone: Because it lacks the conserved phenylalanine or tryptophan at the end, this CDR3 is likely a read error. The J gene is TRBJ1-5, the V gene TRBV28, with D possibly TRBD1 on 6 matching bases. V lost 5 bases and J lost 6, with 17 bases in between. The germline V gene encodes CDR1 MDHEN and CDR2 SYDVKM. The CDR3 totals 15 residues. CDR3 nucleotide sequence: TGTGCCAGCAGTCGAGAGAAGGGGGTTGGTCAGCCCCAGCATCTT. It is translated as CASSREKGVGQPQHL.

The chain couples TRBV12-2 to TRBJ1-4; TRBD1, the D gene given by the table, was not confirmed from the DNA. TRBV12-2 is a documented pseudogene. The CDR3 spans 16 residues. CDR3 in amino acids: CASRLARDRPYEKLFF. In DNA, the CDR3 is TGTGCAAGTCGCTTAGCGAGGGACAGGCCTTACGAAAAACTGTTTTTT.

The chain uses TRBV11-2 and TRBJ2-5, with a tentative D call TRBD1 (6 bases). The germline CDR1 and CDR2 sequences are SGHAT and FQNNGV. The CDR3 sequence is 14 residues long. With 5 bases removed from V and 1 base from J, the gap between germline ends came to 11 bases. The CDR3 DNA reads as TGTGCCAGCAGCCCACGGACAGCCCAAGAGACCCAGTACTTC. It encodes CASSPRTAQETQYF.

The genes are TRBV6-6 and TRBJ2-5, with 7 positions matching TRBD1. J was trimmed by 7 bases and V by 2 bases; bases with no gene match: 13. CDR3 size: 16 residues. Germline lookup yields CDR1 MNHNY and CDR2 SVGAGI (reference sequence). The CDR3 sequence: CASSYTLLGQAVTQYF. CDR3 sequence (DNA): TGTGCCAGCAGTTACACCCTTCTCGGACAGGCGGTGACCCAGTACTTC.

This chain's CDR3 is CASSGAGTDTQYF. The CDR3 DNA reads TGTGCCAGCAGCGGCGCGGGCACAGATACGCAGTATTTT. This chain uses TRBV9 with TRBJ2-3; no definite D call. Germline V CDR1 and CDR2: SGDLS, YYNGEE. The CDR3 spans 13 residues. The germline V and J ends were trimmed by 3 bases and 1 base, with 6 bases remaining between them.

V is TRBV28 and J is TRBJ2-5, with 7 bases matching TRBD2. This CDR3 is built from 15 residues. The germline V gene has CDR1 MDHEN and CDR2 SYDVKM. With V trimmed by 3 bases and J by 7 bases, 11 bases remained unmatched. Here the CDR3 reads CASSFKRGGSGTQYF. The DNA for the CDR3 is TGTGCCAGCAGTTTTAAGCGGGGAGGTTCAGGGACCCAGTACTTC.

V usage is TRBV7-8 and J usage is TRBJ2-7; a weak D match, TRBD1 (5 bases). CDR1 and CDR2 (germline): SGHVS, FQNEAQ. V was shortened by 5 bases and J by 0 bases, with 14 bases between the two germline ends. The CDR3 loop spans 15 amino acids. The CDR3 loop is CASSPHQGPSYEQYF. As DNA, the CDR3 is TGTGCCAGCAGCCCACACCAGGGTCCCTCCTACGAGCAGTACTTC.

The V call is TRBV27, the J call TRBJ1-2, with D maybe TRBD1 (6 bases). Germline values: CDR1 MNHEY, CDR2 SMNVEV (reference sequence). The CDR3 runs 14 residues. The V and J ends lost 1 base and 5 bases respectively, with 11 bases between them. CDR3 protein: CASSLFPGDYGYTF. DNA of the CDR3: TGTGCCAGCAGTTTATTCCCAGGGGATTATGGCTACACCTTC.

The chain's CDR3 is CASSLDHRRGPSGNTIYF. CDR3 DNA: TGTGCCAGCAGCTTAGATCATCGCAGGGGGCCTAGTGGAAACACCATATATTTT. The V call is TRBV13, the J call TRBJ1-3, with 8 bases identical to TRBD1. The CDR3 covers 18 residues. CDR1 and CDR2 (germline): PRHDT, FYEKMQ (reference sequence). V lost 1 base, J lost 3 bases, and 11 bases stayed unmatched. Supplemented by reference TRBV13 and TRBJ1-3, the full variable domain reads AAGVIQSPRHLIKEKRETATLKCYPIPRHDTVYWYQQGPGQDPQFLISFYEKMQSDKGSIPDRFSAQQFSDYHSELNMSSLELGDSALYFCASSLDHRRGPSGNTIYFGEGSWLTVV.

V is TRBV27 and J is TRBJ1-1; no clear D. The germline V gene has CDR1 MNHEY and CDR2 SMNVEV (reference sequence). This CDR3 is 15 amino acids long. The V gene lost 3 bases and the J gene lost 5 bases, with 16 bases spanning the gap. The CDR3 spells CASSFNPPGGTEAFF. CDR3 DNA: TGTGCCAGCAGTTTCAATCCCCCGGGTGGGACTGAAGCTTTCTTT.

The chain is built from TRBV9 and TRBJ2-2; the D gene is possibly TRBD1 (7 bases). CDR1 and CDR2 (germline): SGDLS, YYNGEE. This CDR3 spans 15 amino acids. The V gene lost 2 bases and the J gene lost 0 bases, with 8 bases spanning the gap. The CDR3 reads CASSVRGANTGELFF. The DNA for the CDR3 is TGTGCCAGCAGCGTCAGGGGGGCGAACACCGGGGAGCTGTTTTTT.

This rearrangement joins TRBV29-1 to TRBJ1-2; D is unclear. Per the germline V gene, CDR1 is SQVTM and CDR2 is ANQGSEA. This CDR3 spans 15 amino acids. With 1 base removed from V and 4 bases from J, the gap between germline ends came to 16 bases. The CDR3 loop reads CSVEGTALGGYGYTF. The CDR3 nucleotides are TGCAGCGTTGAAGGAACCGCCCTAGGTGGCTATGGCTACACCTTC.

The V and J genes are TRBV6-5 and TRBJ1-1; possibly TRBD1 for D (5 bases). Germline V gives CDR1 MNHEY, CDR2 SVGAGI. V gave up 7 bases and J gave up 8 bases, with 20 bases separating them. The CDR3 loop spans 14 amino acids. CDR3 in DNA: TGTGCCAGCATCCCGACAGTCCTGAGGTGGGAAGCTTTCTTT. Protein: CASIPTVLRWEAFF.